This T cell receptor (beta chain) appears in the sequencing data of a study of T-cell reconstitution after alpha-beta-depleted transplantation in children. The sample holds many counts of this clonotype. It was with unique molecular identifiers that the TCRbeta library was prepared. TCRdb called the PCR reads again in MiXCR, with one record for every CDR3 protein. This table has some 300,000 distinct CDR3 sequences, over 9% appearing once. CDR1 and CDR2 from the germline V gene are ENHRY and SYGVKD. V shed 5 bases and J 0 bases; nucleotides not matched to a gene: 1. This CDR3 has 14 residues. The source of this sequence is a boy less than two years old with acute myeloid leukemia, due to receive a stem cell transplant. Material: PBMCs, obtained before TCRalphabeta/CD19-depleted stem cell transplant. The chain carries TRBV10-3 and TRBJ2-7, with 10 bases that match TRBD2. CDR3 amino acids: CAISLAGASYEQYF. The CDR3 region has the DNA TGTGCCATCAGTCTAGCGGGGGCCTCCTACGAGCAGTACTTC.